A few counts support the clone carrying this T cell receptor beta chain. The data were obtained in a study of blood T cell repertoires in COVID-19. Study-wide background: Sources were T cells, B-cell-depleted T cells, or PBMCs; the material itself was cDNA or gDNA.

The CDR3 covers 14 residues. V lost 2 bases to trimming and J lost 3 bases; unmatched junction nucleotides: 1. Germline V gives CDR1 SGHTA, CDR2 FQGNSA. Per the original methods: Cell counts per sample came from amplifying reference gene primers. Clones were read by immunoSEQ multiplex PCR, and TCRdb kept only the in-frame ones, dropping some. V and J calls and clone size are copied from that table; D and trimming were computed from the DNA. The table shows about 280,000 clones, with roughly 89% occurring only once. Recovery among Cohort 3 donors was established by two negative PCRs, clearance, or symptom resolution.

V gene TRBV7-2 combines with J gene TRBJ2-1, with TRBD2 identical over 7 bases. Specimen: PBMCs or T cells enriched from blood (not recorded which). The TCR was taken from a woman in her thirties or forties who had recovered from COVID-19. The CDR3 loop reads CASSLTSVYNEQFF. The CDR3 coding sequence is TGTGCCAGCAGCTTAACTAGCGTCTACAATGAGCAGTTCTTC.